The rows below give T cell receptor beta chains drawn from one sample of a study of blood T cells in healthy people across ages. MiXCR was run by TCRdb on the 5' RACE reads, yielding one entry per CDR3 protein. The repertoire has hundreds of thousands of distinct CDR3 sequences, roughly 50% of them found once; the top ten carry 20% to 25%. The sample taken for sequencing was blood. The receptors shown here come from a man in his thirties or forties in good health. CDR3s include the opening cysteine and the closing phenylalanine or tryptophan. A D gene is named only where the DNA matches it firmly. For some rows the clone size is stated as once, few or many, or as a class when expanded; others skip it.

TGTGCCAGCAGTCAGGTCGACAATCAGCCCCAGCATTTT	CASSQVDNQPQHF	TRBV28	TRBJ1-5	-	-
TGTGCCAGCAGTTCGCAAAGACTAGCGGGGACCACAGATACGCAGTATTTT	CASSSQRLAGTTDTQYF	TRBV6-2/TRBV6-3	TRBJ2-3	-	TRBD2
TGCAGCGTCGCAACAGGGGCCTTCGAATTGGCCCAGTACTTC	CSVATGAFELAQYF	TRBV29-1	TRBJ2-5	many	TRBD1
TGCAGTGCTAGAGATCTACAGTACAATGAGCAGTTCTTC	CSARDLQYNEQFF	TRBV20-1	TRBJ2-1	few	-
TGCAGTGCTAGAGGCCCAGAGGCCGTCGGGGCGAGCTACCAGCAGTACTTC	CSARGPEAVGASYQQYF	TRBV20-1	TRBJ2-7	-	-
TGTGCCAGCAGTATCGGGGGAAGTGAAAAACTGTTTTTT	CASSIGGSEKLFF	TRBV27	TRBJ1-4	-	-
TGCAGTGCTAGAGATCGAGGTAGCGGGGGGGGAAGCTCCTACAATGAGCAGTTCTTC	CSARDRGSGGGSSYNEQFF	TRBV20-1	TRBJ2-1	-	TRBD2
TGCAGTGCTAGAGCGGCCGGTTACTACAATGAGCAGTTCTTC	CSARAAGYYNEQFF	TRBV20-1	TRBJ2-1	few	-
TGTGCCAGCAATCGAAGACAGTTGCAAGAGACCCAGTACTTC	CASNRRQLQETQYF	TRBV2	TRBJ2-5	few	-
TGTGCCAGCACCACCGGGACTAGCGGCCAAGAGACCCAGTACTTC	CASTTGTSGQETQYF	TRBV6-1	TRBJ2-5	-	TRBD2
TGTGCCAGCAGCTTTAGAAGGGGTCGGGAGACCCAGTACTTC	CASSFRRGRETQYF	TRBV7-2	TRBJ2-5	-	-
TGTGCCAGCAGCCTAAAAAGACAGGGGGCCTCCCTCATACCCTGCGAGCAGTACTTC	CASSLKRQGASLIPCEQYF	TRBV7-9	TRBJ2-7	-	TRBD1
TGTGCCAGCAGTTACTCGACAGCGACGGAGACCCAGTACTTC	CASSYSTATETQYF	TRBV6-5	TRBJ2-5	-	-
TGTGCCAGTAGTATGGAGGGGACAGGGCGGAAAGAAAAACTGTTTTTT	CASSMEGTGRKEKLFF	TRBV19	TRBJ1-4	-	TRBD1
TGTGCCACCAGCAGAGATAAGGGCGGGACAGCTCGCACAGATACGCAGTATTTT	CATSRDKGGTARTDTQYF	TRBV15	TRBJ2-3	-	-
TGTGCCACCAGCAGACTGACGGGAGTGATCAATGAGCAGTTCTTC	CATSRLTGVINEQFF	TRBV15	TRBJ2-1	few	-
TGTGCCAGCAGCTTGGGAGGGCGCCCCATAAACACCGGGGAGCTGTTTTTT	CASSLGGRPINTGELFF	TRBV5-5	TRBJ2-2	-	-
TGTGCCAGCAGTGACTCATCCGCGGGGGGAAGACAAGAGACCCAGTACTTC	CASSDSSAGGRQETQYF	TRBV25-1	TRBJ2-5	many	TRBD2
TGTGCCATCTCGGGACAGGGTGCAGGACAGCCCCAGCATTTT	CAISGQGAGQPQHF	TRBV10-3	TRBJ1-5	few	TRBD1
TGCGCCAGCAGCAGGGGACAGATACAAGAGACCCAGTACTTC	CASSRGQIQETQYF	TRBV5-1	TRBJ2-5	-	TRBD1
TGCGCCAGCAGCTCCGGACTCTCATCCCAAGAGACCCAGTACTTC	CASSSGLSSQETQYF	TRBV5-1	TRBJ2-5	-	-
TGTGCCAGCAGCGTAGCGAGTAGCGTCAATGAGCAGTTCTTC	CASSVASSVNEQFF	TRBV9	TRBJ2-1	-	-
TGCGCCAGCAGCCAAGATGGGCTTGGGGACAGGGCATATGAGCAGTTCTTC	CASSQDGLGDRAYEQFF	TRBV4-3	TRBJ2-1	few	TRBD1
TGTGCCATCACTACTAGCGGGGGGGAAGACAATGAGCAGTTCTTC	CAITTSGGEDNEQFF	TRBV10-3	TRBJ2-1	-	TRBD2
TGTGCCAGCAGCTTGAGTCTAGCAGCAGATACGCAGTATTTT	CASSLSLAADTQYF	TRBV7-2	TRBJ2-3	-	-
TGTGCCAGCAGCCTTACCTCAGGGGCTGGGGCCAACGTCCTGACTTTC	CASSLTSGAGANVLTF	TRBV7-2	TRBJ2-6	few	-
TGCAGTGCTTCCAAGACAGGTCAGCAGTTCTTC	CSASKTGQQFF	TRBV20-1	TRBJ2-1	many	-
TGCAGTGCTAGAACCGGCGGCCGCAGGGAGCAGTACTTC	CSARTGGRREQYF	TRBV20-1	TRBJ2-4	-	-
TGTGCCAGCAGTTTCGCAGGATCCAATTCACCCCTCCACTTT	CASSFAGSNSPLHF	TRBV12-3/TRBV12-4	TRBJ1-6	-	-
TGTGCCAGCAGCCGTGGACTAGGTCATGGCGATGAGCAGTTCTTC	CASSRGLGHGDEQFF	TRBV3-1	TRBJ2-1	-	TRBD2